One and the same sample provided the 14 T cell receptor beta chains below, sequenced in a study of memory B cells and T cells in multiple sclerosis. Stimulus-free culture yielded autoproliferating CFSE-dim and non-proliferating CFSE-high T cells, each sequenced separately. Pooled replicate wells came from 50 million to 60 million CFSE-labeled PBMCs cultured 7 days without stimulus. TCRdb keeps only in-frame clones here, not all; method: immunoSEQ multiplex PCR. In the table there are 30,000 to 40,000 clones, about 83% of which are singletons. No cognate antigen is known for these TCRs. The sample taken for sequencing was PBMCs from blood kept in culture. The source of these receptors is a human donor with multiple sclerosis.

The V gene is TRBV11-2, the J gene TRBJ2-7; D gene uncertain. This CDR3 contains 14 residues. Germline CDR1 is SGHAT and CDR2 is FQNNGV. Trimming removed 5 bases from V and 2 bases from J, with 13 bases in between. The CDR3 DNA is TGTGCCAGCAGCGCGGCCCTTACAGCCTACGAGCAGTACTTC. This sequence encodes CASSAALTAYEQYF.

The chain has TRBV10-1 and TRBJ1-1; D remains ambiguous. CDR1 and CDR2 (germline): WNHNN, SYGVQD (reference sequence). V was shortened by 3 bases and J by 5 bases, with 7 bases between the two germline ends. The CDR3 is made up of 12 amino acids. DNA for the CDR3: TGCGCCAGCAGTGATTGGGGTACTGAAGCTTTCTTT. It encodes CASSDWGTEAFF.

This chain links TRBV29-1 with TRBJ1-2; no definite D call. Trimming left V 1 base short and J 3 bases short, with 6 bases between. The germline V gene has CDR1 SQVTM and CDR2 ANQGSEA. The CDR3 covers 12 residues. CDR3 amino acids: CSVEVADYGYTF. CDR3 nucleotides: TGCAGCGTTGAAGTGGCAGACTATGGCTACACCTTC. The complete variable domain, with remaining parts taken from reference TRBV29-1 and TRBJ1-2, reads SAVISQKPSRDICQRGTSLTIQCQVDSQVTMMFWYRQQPGQSLTLIATANQGSEATYESGFVIDKFPISRPNLTFSTLTVSNMSPEDSSIYLCSVEVADYGYTFGSGTRLTVV.

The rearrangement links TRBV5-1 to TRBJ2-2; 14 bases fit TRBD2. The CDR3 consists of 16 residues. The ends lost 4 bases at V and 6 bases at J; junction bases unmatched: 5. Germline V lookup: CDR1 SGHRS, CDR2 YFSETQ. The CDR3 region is CASSGPGLAGAGELFF. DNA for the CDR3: TGCGCCAGCAGCGGACCGGGACTAGCGGGAGCCGGGGAGCTGTTTTTT.

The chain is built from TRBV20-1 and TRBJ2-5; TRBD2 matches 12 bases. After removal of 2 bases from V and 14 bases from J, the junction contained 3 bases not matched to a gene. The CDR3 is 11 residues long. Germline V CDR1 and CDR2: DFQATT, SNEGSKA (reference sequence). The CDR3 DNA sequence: TGCAGTGCTAGACGGACTAGCGGGATATACTTC. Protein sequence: CSARRTSGIYF.

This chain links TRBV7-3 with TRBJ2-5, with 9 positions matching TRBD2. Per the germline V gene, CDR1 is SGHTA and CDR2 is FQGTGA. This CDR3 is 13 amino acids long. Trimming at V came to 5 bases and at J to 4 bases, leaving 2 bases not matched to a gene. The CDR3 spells CASSQAGGETQYF. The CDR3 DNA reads TGTGCCAGCAGCCAAGCGGGAGGAGAGACCCAGTACTTC.

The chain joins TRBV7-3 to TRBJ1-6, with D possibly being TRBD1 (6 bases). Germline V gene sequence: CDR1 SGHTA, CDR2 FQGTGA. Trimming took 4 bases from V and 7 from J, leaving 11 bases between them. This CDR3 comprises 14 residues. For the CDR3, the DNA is TGTGCCAGCAGCTACGGACAGCTAAATTCACCCCTCCACTTT. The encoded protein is CASSYGQLNSPLHF.

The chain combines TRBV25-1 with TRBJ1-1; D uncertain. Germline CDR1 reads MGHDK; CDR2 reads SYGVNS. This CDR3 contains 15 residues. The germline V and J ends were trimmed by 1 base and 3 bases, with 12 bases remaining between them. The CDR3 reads CASSESPAAYTEAFF. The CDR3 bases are TGTGCCAGCAGTGAATCCCCCGCGGCCTACACTGAAGCTTTCTTT.

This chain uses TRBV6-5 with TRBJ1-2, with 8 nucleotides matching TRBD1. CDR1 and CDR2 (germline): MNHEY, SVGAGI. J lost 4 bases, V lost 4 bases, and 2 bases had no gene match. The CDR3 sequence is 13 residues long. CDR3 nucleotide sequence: TGTGCCAGCAGTTCGGACAGGGCCTATGGCTACACCTTC. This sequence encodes CASSSDRAYGYTF.

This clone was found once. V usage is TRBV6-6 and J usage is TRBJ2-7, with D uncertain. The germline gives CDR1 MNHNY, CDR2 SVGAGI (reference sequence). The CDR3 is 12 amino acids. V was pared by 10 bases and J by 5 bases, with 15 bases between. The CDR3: CATTDPPHEQYF. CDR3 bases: TGTGCCACCACGGACCCCCCGCACGAGCAGTACTTC.

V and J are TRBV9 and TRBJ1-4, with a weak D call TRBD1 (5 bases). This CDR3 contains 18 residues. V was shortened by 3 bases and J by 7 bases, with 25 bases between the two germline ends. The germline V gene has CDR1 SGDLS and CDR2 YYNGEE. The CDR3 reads CASSALISTAAWGEKLFF. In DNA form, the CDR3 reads TGTGCCAGCAGCGCGCTTATTTCGACAGCAGCCTGGGGTGAAAAACTGTTTTTT. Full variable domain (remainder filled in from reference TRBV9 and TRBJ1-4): DSGVTQTPKHLITATGQRVTLRCSPRSGDLSVYWYQQSLDQGLQFLIQYYNGEERAKGNILERFSAQQFPDLHSELNLSSLELGDSALYFCASSALISTAAWGEKLFFGSGTQLSVL.

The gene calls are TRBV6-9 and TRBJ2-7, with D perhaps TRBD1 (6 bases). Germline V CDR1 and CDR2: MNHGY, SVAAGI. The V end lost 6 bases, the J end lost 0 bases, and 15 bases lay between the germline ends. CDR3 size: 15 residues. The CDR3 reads CASSPRADSSYEQYF. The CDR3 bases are TGTGCCAGCAGCCCACGGGCGGACAGCTCCTACGAGCAGTACTTC.

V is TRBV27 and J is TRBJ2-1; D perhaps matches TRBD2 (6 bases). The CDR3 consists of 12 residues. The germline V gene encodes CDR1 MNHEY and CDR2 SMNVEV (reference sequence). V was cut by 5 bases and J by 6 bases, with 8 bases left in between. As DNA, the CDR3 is TGTGCCAGCAGTCCCGGGGGCAATGAGCAGTTCTTC. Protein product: CASSPGGNEQFF.

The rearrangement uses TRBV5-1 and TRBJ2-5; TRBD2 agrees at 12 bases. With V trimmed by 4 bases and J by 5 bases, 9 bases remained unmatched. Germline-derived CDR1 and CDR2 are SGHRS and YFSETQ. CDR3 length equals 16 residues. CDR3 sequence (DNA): TGCGCCAGCAGCCAAACACTAGCGGGAGGTGGTGAGACCCAGTACTTC. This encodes CASSQTLAGGGETQYF.